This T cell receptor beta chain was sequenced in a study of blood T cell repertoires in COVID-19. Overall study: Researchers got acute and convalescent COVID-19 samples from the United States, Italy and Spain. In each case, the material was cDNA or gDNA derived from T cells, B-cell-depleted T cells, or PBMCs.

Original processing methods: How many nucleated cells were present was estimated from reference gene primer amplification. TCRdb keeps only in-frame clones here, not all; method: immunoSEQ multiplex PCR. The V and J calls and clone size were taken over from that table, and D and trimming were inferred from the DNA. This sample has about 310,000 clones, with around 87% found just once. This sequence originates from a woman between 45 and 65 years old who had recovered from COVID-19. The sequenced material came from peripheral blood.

The CDR3 here is CASSTWTVSTDTQYF. CDR3 coding DNA: TGTGCCAGCAGCACCTGGACAGTTAGCACAGATACGCAGTATTTT. The rearrangement joins TRBV11-2 to TRBJ2-3; TRBD1 might be the D (6 bases). Germline V gene data show CDR1 as SGHAT and CDR2 as FQNNGV. The length of the CDR3 is 15 residues. Trimming shortened V by 5 bases and J by 0 bases, and 12 bases separated the two germline ends.